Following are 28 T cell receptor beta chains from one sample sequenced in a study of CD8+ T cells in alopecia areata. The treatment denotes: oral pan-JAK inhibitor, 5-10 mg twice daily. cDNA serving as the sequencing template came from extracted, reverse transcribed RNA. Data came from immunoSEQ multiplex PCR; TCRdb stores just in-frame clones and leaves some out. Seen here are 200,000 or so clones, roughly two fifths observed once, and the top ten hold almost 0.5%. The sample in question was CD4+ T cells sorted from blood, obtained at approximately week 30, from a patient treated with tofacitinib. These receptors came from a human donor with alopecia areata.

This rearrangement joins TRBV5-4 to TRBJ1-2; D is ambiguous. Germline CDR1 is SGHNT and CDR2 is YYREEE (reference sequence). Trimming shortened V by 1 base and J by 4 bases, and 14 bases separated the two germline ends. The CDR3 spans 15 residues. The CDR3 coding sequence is TGTGCCAGCAGCTTGTCCGTACTCGATCTCTATGGCTACACCTTC. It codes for CASSLSVLDLYGYTF.

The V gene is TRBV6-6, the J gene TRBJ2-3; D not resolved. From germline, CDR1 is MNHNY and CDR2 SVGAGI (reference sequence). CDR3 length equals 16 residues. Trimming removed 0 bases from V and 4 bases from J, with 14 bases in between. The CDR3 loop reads CASSYSKGVSADTQYF. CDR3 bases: TGTGCCAGCAGTTACTCGAAAGGCGTTTCCGCAGATACGCAGTATTTT.

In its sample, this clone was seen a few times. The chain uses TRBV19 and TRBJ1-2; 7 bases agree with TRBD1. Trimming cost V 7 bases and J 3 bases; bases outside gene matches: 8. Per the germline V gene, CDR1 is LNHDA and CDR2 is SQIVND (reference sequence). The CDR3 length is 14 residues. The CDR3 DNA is TGTGCCAGTATGAGGGGGCCCGCGCACTATGGCTACACCTTC. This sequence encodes CASMRGPAHYGYTF.

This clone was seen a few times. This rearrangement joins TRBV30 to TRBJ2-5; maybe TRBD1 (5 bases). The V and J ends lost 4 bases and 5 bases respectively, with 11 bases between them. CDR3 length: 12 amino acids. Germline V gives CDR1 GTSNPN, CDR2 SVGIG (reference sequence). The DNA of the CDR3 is TGTGCCTGGACAGGGATTAGGGAGACCCAGTACTTC. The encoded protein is CAWTGIRETQYF.

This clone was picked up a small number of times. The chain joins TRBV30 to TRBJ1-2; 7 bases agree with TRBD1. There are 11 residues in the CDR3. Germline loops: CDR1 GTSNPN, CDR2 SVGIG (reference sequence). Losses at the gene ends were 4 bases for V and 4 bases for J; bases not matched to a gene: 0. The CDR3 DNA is TGTGCCTGGACAGGGGGCTATGGCTACACCTTC. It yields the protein CAWTGGYGYTF.

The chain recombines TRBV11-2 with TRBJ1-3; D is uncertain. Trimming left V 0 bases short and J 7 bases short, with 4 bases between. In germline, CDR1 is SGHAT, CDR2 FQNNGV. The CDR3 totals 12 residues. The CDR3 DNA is TGTGCCAGCAGCTTAGAGGGGAACACCATATATTTT. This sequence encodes CASSLEGNTIYF.

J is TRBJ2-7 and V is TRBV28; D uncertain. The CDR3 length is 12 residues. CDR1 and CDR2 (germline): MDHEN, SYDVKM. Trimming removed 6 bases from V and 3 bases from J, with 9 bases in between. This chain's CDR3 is CASSKPDYEQYF. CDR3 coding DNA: TGTGCCAGCAGCAAACCGGACTACGAGCAGTACTTC.

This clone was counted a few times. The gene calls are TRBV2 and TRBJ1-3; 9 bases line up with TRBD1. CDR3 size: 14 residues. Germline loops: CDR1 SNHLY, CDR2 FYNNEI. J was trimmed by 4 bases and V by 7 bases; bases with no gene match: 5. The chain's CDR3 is CASKDRGYGNTIYF. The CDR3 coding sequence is TGTGCCAGCAAGGACAGGGGTTACGGAAACACCATATATTTT.

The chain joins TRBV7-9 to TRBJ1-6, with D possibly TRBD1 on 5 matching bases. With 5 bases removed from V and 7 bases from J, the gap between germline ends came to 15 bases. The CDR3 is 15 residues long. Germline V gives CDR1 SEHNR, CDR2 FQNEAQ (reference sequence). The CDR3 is CASSLTRGGNSPLHF. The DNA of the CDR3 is TGTGCCAGCAGCCTCACGAGGGGCGGGAATTCACCCCTCCACTTT.

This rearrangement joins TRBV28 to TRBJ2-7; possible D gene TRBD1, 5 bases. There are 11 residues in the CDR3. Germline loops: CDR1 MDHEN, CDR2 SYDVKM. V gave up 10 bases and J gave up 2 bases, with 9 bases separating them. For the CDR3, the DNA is TGTGCCACCCAGGGAACCTACGAGCAGTACTTC. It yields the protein CATQGTYEQYF. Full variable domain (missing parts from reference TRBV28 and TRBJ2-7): DVKVTQSSRYLVKRTGEKVFLECVQDMDHENMFWYRQDPGLGLRLIYFSYDVKMKEKGDIPEGYSVSREKKERFSLILESASTNQTSMYLCATQGTYEQYFGPGTRLTVT.

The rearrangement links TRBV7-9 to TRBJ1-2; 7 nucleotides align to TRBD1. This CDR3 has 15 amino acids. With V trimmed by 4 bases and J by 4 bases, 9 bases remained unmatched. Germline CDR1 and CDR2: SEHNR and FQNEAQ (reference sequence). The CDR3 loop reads CASSSDGTEGYGYTF. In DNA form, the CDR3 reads TGTGCCAGCAGCTCCGACGGGACAGAAGGCTATGGCTACACCTTC.

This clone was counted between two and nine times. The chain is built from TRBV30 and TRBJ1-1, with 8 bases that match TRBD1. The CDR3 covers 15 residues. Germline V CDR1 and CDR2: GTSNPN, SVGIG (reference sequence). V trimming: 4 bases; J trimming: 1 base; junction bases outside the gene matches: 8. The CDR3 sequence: CAWTGQGRGNTEAFF. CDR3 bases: TGTGCCTGGACTGGACAGGGAAGGGGGAACACTGAAGCTTTCTTT.

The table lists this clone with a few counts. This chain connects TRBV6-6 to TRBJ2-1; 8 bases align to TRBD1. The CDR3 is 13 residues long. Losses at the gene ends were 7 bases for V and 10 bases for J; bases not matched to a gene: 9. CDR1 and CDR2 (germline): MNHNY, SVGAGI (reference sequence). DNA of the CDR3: TGTGCCAGCAATCAACAGGGGGGAGGCGAGCAGTTCTTC. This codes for CASNQQGGGEQFF.

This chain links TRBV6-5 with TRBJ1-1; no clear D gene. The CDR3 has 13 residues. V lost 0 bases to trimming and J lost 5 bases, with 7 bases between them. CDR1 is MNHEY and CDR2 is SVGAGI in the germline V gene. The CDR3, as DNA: TGTGCCAGCAGTTACTCGGGGATTACTGAAGCTTTCTTT. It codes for CASSYSGITEAFF.

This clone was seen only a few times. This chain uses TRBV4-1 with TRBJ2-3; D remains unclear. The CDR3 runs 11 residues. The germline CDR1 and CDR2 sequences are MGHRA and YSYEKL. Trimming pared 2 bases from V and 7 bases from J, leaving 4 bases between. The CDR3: CASSQYNTQYF. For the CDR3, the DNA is TGCGCCAGCAGCCAATACAATACGCAGTATTTT.

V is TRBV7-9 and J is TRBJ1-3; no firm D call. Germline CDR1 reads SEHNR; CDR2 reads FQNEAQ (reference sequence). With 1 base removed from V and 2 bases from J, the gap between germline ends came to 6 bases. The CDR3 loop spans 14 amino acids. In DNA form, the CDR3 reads TGTGCCAGCAGCTTAGGGACGGCTGGAAACACCATATATTTT. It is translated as CASSLGTAGNTIYF.

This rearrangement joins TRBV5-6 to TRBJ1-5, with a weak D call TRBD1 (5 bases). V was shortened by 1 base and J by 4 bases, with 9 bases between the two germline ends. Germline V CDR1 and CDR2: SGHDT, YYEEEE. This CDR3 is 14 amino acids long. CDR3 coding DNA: TGTGCCAGCAGCTTGCGGGCAGGGAATCAGCCCCAGCATTTT. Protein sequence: CASSLRAGNQPQHF.

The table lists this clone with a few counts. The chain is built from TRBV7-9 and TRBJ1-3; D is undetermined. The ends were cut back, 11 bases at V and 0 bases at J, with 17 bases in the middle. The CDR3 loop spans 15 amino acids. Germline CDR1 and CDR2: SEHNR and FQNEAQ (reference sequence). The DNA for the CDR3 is TGTGCCGGACCTGATCTCCGGGACTCTGGAAACACCATATATTTT. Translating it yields CAGPDLRDSGNTIYF.

This CDR3 is CASSLQGQGPEQYF. CDR3 sequence (DNA): TGCGCCAGCAGCTTGCAGGGACAGGGTCCCGAGCAGTACTTC. This chain links TRBV5-1 with TRBJ2-5; 9 bases line up with TRBD1. The J call may be faulty, since TRBJ2-7 better matches the DNA end. This CDR3 comprises 14 residues. Germline loops: CDR1 SGHRS, CDR2 YFSETQ.

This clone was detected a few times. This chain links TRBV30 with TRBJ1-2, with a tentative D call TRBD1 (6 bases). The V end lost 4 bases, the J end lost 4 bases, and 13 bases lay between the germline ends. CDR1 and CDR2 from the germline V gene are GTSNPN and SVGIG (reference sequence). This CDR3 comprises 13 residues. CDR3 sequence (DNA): TGTGCCTGGACAGTGGGGGCCGGCTATGGCTACACCTTC. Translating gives CAWTVGAGYGYTF.

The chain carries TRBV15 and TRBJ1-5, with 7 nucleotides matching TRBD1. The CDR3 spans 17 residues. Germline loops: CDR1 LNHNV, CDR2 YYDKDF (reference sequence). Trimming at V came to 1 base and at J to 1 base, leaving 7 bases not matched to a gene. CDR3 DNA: TGTGCCACCAGCAGAGTGGGGGGGACAGTAAGCAATCAGCCCCAGCATTTT. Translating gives CATSRVGGTVSNQPQHF.

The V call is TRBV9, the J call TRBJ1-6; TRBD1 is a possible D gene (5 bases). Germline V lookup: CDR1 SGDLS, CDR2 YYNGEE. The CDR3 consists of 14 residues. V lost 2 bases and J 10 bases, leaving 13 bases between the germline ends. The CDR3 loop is CASSVGSSGSPLHF. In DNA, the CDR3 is TGTGCCAGCAGCGTTGGGAGCTCAGGGTCACCCCTCCACTTT.

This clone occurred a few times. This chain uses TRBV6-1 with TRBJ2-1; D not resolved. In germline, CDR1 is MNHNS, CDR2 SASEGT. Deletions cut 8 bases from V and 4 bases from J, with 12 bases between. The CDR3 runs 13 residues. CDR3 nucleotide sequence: TGTGCCAGCCGGGCAGAACCTTACAATGAGCAGTTCTTC. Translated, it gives CASRAEPYNEQFF.

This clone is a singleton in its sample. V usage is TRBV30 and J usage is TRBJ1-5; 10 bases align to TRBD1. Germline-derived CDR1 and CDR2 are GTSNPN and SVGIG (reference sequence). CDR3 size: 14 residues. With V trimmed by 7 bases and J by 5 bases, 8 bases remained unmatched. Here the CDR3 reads CAYSGTGAYQPQHF. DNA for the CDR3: TGTGCCTATTCCGGGACAGGGGCCTATCAGCCCCAGCATTTT.

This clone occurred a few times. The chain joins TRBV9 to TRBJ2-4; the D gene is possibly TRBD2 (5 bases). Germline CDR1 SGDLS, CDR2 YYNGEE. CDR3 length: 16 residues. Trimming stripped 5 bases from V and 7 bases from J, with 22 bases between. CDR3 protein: CASSGGGLLSGNIQYF. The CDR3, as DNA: TGTGCCAGCAGTGGAGGCGGGCTCCTGAGTGGGAACATTCAGTACTTC.

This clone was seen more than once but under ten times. The CDR3 loop reads CSVRGQGTNEKLFF. In nucleotides, the CDR3 is TGCAGCGTCCGAGGACAGGGAACTAATGAAAAACTGTTTTTT. This chain joins TRBV29-1 and TRBJ1-4, with TRBD1 identical over 8 bases. The ends lost 6 bases at V and 1 base at J; junction bases unmatched: 4. Per the germline V gene, CDR1 is SQVTM and CDR2 is ANQGSEA. This CDR3 is built from 14 residues.

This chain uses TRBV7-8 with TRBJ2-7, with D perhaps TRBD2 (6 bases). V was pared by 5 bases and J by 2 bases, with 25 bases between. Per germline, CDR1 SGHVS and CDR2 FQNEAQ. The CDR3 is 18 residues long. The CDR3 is CASSPAGWRNFKTYEQYF. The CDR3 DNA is TGTGCCAGCAGCCCAGCGGGCTGGCGGAACTTTAAAACCTACGAGCAGTACTTC.

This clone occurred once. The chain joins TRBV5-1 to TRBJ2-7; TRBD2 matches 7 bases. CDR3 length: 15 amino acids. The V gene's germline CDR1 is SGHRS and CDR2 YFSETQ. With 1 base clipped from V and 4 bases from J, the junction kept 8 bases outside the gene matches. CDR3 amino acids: CASSLRGRAAYEQYF. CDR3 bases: TGCGCCAGCAGCTTGCGAGGGAGGGCGGCTTACGAGCAGTACTTC.